The 8 T cell receptor beta chains listed next were all sequenced from one sample in a study of blood T cells in healthy people across ages. A J-beta primer mix and a sample-barcoded 5' primer were used in a second PCR of roughly 6 to 11 cycles. TCRdb fed the 5' RACE reads into MiXCR, producing one record per CDR3 protein. This sample carries approximately 800,000 distinct CDR3 sequences, about 55% of them seen once, and the ten largest clones take roughly 40%. Material for sequencing was blood. The receptors stem from a man at least 80 years old in good health.

This clonotype was detected a few times. The rearrangement joins TRBV5-1 to TRBJ1-2; TRBD1 might be the D (5 bases). CDR1 is SGHRS, CDR2 YFSETQ, per germline. The CDR3 is 14 residues long. V was pared by 3 bases and J by 4 bases, with 13 bases between. The CDR3 coding sequence is TGCGCCAGCAGCTCGACGGGGCCACTCTATGGCTACACCTTC. Its protein product is CASSSTGPLYGYTF. Combining the CDR3 with reference TRBV5-1 and TRBJ1-2 gives the whole variable domain KAGVTQTPRYLIKTRGQQVTLSCSPISGHRSVSWYQQTPGQGLQFLFEYFSETQRNKGNFPGRFSGRQFSNSRSEMNVSTLELGDSALYLCASSSTGPLYGYTFGSGTRLTVV.

This rearrangement joins TRBV6-6 to TRBJ2-1; D might be TRBD1 (6 bases). CDR1 and CDR2 (germline): MNHNY, SVGAGI (reference sequence). Trimming removed 5 bases at V and 4 bases at J, with 15 bases between. The CDR3 contains 15 residues. For the CDR3, the DNA is TGTGCCAGCAGTAGACCGACAGGTGCTTACAATGAGCAGTTCTTC. Protein: CASSRPTGAYNEQFF.

The chain has TRBV2 and TRBJ1-2; TRBD1 matches at 7 bases. The junction had 2 bases not matched to a gene; V was cut back by 8 bases and J by 2 bases. The CDR3 is 12 amino acids. Germline V gene sequence: CDR1 SNHLY, CDR2 FYNNEI. For the CDR3, the DNA is TGTGCCAGCGGGACAGAAAACTATGGCTACACCTTC. Its protein is CASGTENYGYTF.

On this clonotype: Compared with germline, one end of the junction differs, possibly owing to a read error. The genes are TRBV28 and TRBJ2-5, with D hard to call. The CDR3 loop spans 14 amino acids. The germline V gene encodes CDR1 MDHEN and CDR2 SYDVKM. The CDR3 reads CASRLVALQETQYF. The CDR3 region has the DNA TGTGCCAGCCGTTTAGTGGCCTTACAAGAGACCCAGTACTTC.

This clonotype came up many times. The gene calls are TRBV6-1 and TRBJ2-6, with 8 positions matching TRBD1. Germline lookup yields CDR1 MNHNS and CDR2 SASEGT. The ends lost 6 bases at V and 2 bases at J; junction bases unmatched: 18. The CDR3 has 20 residues. CDR3: CASRRKGAGGVLTGANVLTF. For the CDR3, the DNA is TGTGCCAGCAGGCGTAAGGGAGCAGGGGGCGTTTTAACTGGGGCCAACGTCCTGACTTTC.

This chain links TRBV20-1 with TRBJ2-7, with D perhaps being TRBD1 or TRBD2 (5 bases each). This CDR3 spans 14 amino acids. Germline assignment: CDR1 DFQATT and CDR2 SNEGSKA (reference sequence). V lost 4 bases to trimming and J lost 4 bases, with 17 bases between them. CDR3 region: CSATPGQENYEQYF. CDR3 sequence (DNA): TGCAGTGCTACCCCGGGGCAGGAGAATTACGAGCAGTACTTC.

The V gene is TRBV4-2, the J gene TRBJ2-7; TRBD2 matches 7 bases. The V and J ends lost 1 base and 1 base, in that order; junction bases with no gene match: 4. Germline V gene data show CDR1 as LGHNA and CDR2 as YNFKEQ. The CDR3 has 15 residues. CDR3 loop: CASSQAGGGSYEQYF. In DNA form, the CDR3 reads TGTGCCAGCAGCCAAGCCGGGGGAGGGTCCTACGAGCAGTACTTC.

The chain combines TRBV7-2 with TRBJ2-1; 8 nucleotides line up with TRBD2. J lost 9 bases, V lost 5 bases, and 6 bases had no gene match. CDR1 and CDR2 (germline): SGHTA, FQGNSA. This CDR3 spans 13 amino acids. CDR3 loop: CASSTGLGAEQFF. The CDR3 region has the DNA TGTGCCAGCAGCACGGGACTAGGAGCTGAGCAGTTCTTC.